Following are 15 T cell receptor beta chains from one sample sequenced in a study of tumor-infiltrating lymphocytes in primary liver carcinoma. Scientists recovered RNA and DNA together from roughly 20-30 mg of unsorted bulk tissue. TCR beta cDNA was reverse-transcribed from 500 ng of total RNA. The reaction used a constant-region primer and ProtoScript II reverse transcriptase. Construction of TCR beta libraries relied on three successive nested multiplex PCR rounds employing slightly modified ARM-PCR. Two initial PCR rounds of 10 to 11 cycles each paired TRBV1-TRBV30 forward primers with a C-beta reverse primer. TCRdb re-called the multiplex PCR reads with MiXCR, one entry per CDR3 protein. The table lists 90,000 to 110,000 distinct CDR3 sequences, about four fifths of them singletons. Material for sequencing was liver tumor tissue from sampling region 3. As for subset: tumor region T3, left-lateral pole. All receptors come from a man aged 40-55 years with primary liver carcinoma and hepatitis B virus infection.

Comments on this clonotype: The CDR3 does not close with the conserved phenylalanine or tryptophan, likely indicating a read error. The rearrangement links TRBV5-1 to TRBJ1-2; D call uncertain. Germline CDR1 SGHRS, CDR2 YFSETQ. The CDR3 consists of 13 residues. The CDR3 coding sequence is TGTGCCAGCAGCTTGCTGTCGGACTATGGCTACACCGTC. It codes for CASSLLSDYGYTV.

A note on this clonotype: Given a much more abundant clone one base away, this may be a read error. This chain joins TRBV7-2 and TRBJ2-1, with TRBD2 identical over 8 bases. Per the germline V gene, CDR1 is SGHTA and CDR2 is FQGNSA. The CDR3 is 15 amino acids. CDR3 protein: CVSIEGGGRYNEQFF. CDR3 bases: TGTGTCAGCATCGAGGGGGGCGGGAGGTACAATGAGCAGTTCTTC.

This chain joins TRBV3-1 and TRBJ1-1; D is perhaps TRBD1 (6 bases). Deletions cut 6 bases from V and 11 bases from J, with 13 bases between. Germline loops: CDR1 LGHDT, CDR2 YNNKEL (reference sequence). The CDR3 sequence is 11 residues long. The CDR3 DNA reads as TGTGCCAGCAGGGACAGTGTGGAGGCTTTCTTT. It specifies CASRDSVEAFF. The variable domain in full, with the rest retrieved from reference TRBV3-1 and TRBJ1-1, is DTAVSQTPKYLVTQMGNDKSIKCEQNLGHDTMYWYKQDSKKFLKIMFSYNNKELIINETVPNRFSPKSPDKAHLNLHINSLELGDSAVYFCASRDSVEAFFGQGTRLTVV.

This clonotype appeared once. The chain is built from TRBV12-3 or TRBV12-4 and TRBJ1-2, with D possibly being TRBD1 (5 bases). V lost 10 bases and J 6 bases, leaving 18 bases between the germline ends. This CDR3 spans 13 amino acids. The CDR3 nucleotides read TGTGCCAACAGCTTGGCAGGGCCTCATGGCTACACCTTC. It codes for CANSLAGPHGYTF.

On this clonotype itself: Because it lacks the conserved phenylalanine or tryptophan at the end, this CDR3 is likely a read error. V is TRBV11-2 and J is TRBJ2-1; possibly TRBD1 or TRBD2 for D (6 bases each). The CDR3 covers 17 residues. Germline V gene lookup returns CDR1 SGHAT and CDR2 FQNNGV. The CDR3 here is CASSLGVGGPVSDEQFL. The CDR3, as DNA: TGTGCCAGTAGCTTAGGTGTTGGGGGGCCGGTATCGGATGAGCAGTTCTTG.

Points on this clonotype: Being one base from a much bigger clone, this may be a read error. The V gene is TRBV6-2 or TRBV6-3, the J gene TRBJ2-1, with TRBD2 identical over 12 bases. Germline CDR1 and CDR2: MNHEY and SVGEGT. With 4 bases clipped from V and 9 bases from J, the junction kept 10 bases outside the gene matches. This CDR3 spans 16 amino acids. In nucleotides, the CDR3 is TGTGCCAGCAGTTCGCCGGGACTAGCGGGCCTCGGTGAGCAGTTCTTC. It yields the protein CASSSPGLAGLGEQFF.

This clonotype has at least ten counts. The V and J genes are TRBV10-3 and TRBJ2-7, with 16 bases that match TRBD2. The CDR3 consists of 15 residues. Germline lookup yields CDR1 ENHRY and CDR2 SYGVKD. Trimming cost V 10 bases and J 6 bases; bases outside gene matches: 9. The DNA for the CDR3 is TGTGCCACCACCGGGACTAGCGGGAGGGAAGGCGAGCAGTACTTC. Its translation: CATTGTSGREGEQYF.

This clonotype came up a few times. CDR3 nucleotide sequence: TGCAACGCTCAGAATGGAGGCTACACCTTC. The encoded protein is CNAQNGGYTF. This chain joins TRBV29-1 and TRBJ1-2, with D uncertain. Germline V lookup: CDR1 SQVTM, CDR2 ANQGSEA. The CDR3 consists of 10 residues.

In the case of this clonotype: At one of its ends the junction is not consistent with the germline gene, which may arise from a read error. The chain carries TRBV11-3 and TRBJ2-3, with D possibly being TRBD1 or TRBD2 (6 bases each). This CDR3 is built from 15 residues. Germline CDR1 is SGHNT and CDR2 is YENEEA. CDR3 DNA sequence: TGTATCAGCAGTCCCGGAGGGGGAGGCACTGATACGCAGTATTTT. It translates to CISSPGGGGTDTQYF.

This clonotype was picked up one time. Because the CDR3 is missing its conserved closing phenylalanine or tryptophan, this is likely a read error. This chain joins TRBV4-2 and TRBJ2-3; possible D gene TRBD2, 6 bases. The CDR3 is 15 amino acids. Germline CDR1 LGHNA, CDR2 YNFKEQ. CDR3 bases: TGTGCCAGCGCGAGCGGGCTCCCCAGCACAGATGCGCAGTATCTT. It translates to CASASGLPSTDAQYL.

V usage is TRBV11-2 and J usage is TRBJ2-1, with D unclear. The CDR3 has 15 amino acids. CDR1 and CDR2 from the germline V gene are SGHAT and FQNNGV. Trimming stripped 9 bases from V and 0 bases from J, with 15 bases between. CDR3 residues: CASSRGVLSYNEQFF. The CDR3 bases are TGTGCCAGTAGCCGCGGAGTCCTCTCCTACAATGAGCAGTTCTTC.

This clonotype was seen more than once but under ten times. The junction departs from germline at one end; a sequencing error may be responsible. V and J are TRBV11-1 and TRBJ2-2; D unresolved. Germline V gives CDR1 SGHAT, CDR2 FQDESV (reference sequence). The CDR3 is made up of 15 amino acids. The CDR3 is CASSYIGPSSGELFF. Written as DNA, the CDR3 is TGTGCCAGTAGCTATATAGGACCTTCCTCCGGGGAGCTGTTTTTT.

V usage is TRBV6-2 or TRBV6-3 and J usage is TRBJ2-4; the D call may be TRBD1 or TRBD2 (5 bases each). V lost 6 bases to trimming and J lost 4 bases, with 16 bases between them. The CDR3 consists of 15 residues. Germline lookup yields CDR1 MNHEY and CDR2 SVGEGT. The CDR3 region is CASRAHRDGKNIQYF. In DNA form, the CDR3 reads TGTGCCAGCAGAGCCCATCGGGACGGTAAAAACATTCAGTACTTC.

V gene TRBV29-1 combines with J gene TRBJ1-1; 7 bases agree with TRBD1. Germline V gene sequence: CDR1 SQVTM, CDR2 ANQGSEA. This CDR3 has 14 amino acids. With 8 bases clipped from V and 5 bases from J, the junction kept 14 bases outside the gene matches. The CDR3 sequence: CSIARGLGNTEAFF. CDR3 sequence (DNA): TGCAGCATTGCGAGGGGGCTTGGGAATACTGAAGCTTTCTTT.

This clonotype was detected many times. This sequence joins TRBV2 and TRBJ2-5, with 8 bases matching TRBD2. CDR1 SNHLY and CDR2 FYNNEI come from the germline V gene. The CDR3 runs to 15 residues. V lost 6 bases and J lost 1; bases outside the gene matches: 7. In DNA form, the CDR3 reads TGTGCCAGCAGCGTCCGGGGGGGGTTCCAAGAGACCCAGTACTTC. Translating gives CASSVRGGFQETQYF.